A single sample is the source of the 24 T cell receptor beta chains below, sequenced in a study of T-cell reconstitution after alpha-beta-depleted transplantation in children. Unique molecular identifiers were incorporated into the prepared TCRbeta library. TCRdb processed the PCR reads anew with MiXCR; each CDR3 protein has one entry. The data hold approximately 8,200 distinct CDR3 sequences, with around 30% observed a single time. The sequencing here drew on peripheral blood, taken 60 days after TCRalphabeta/CD19-depleted stem cell transplant. The origin of the receptors is a boy less than two years old who had a stem cell transplant for SCID, so the T cells may come from the graft donor.

This clonotype is medium-sized within its sample. The gene calls are TRBV2 and TRBJ2-2; tentative D call: TRBD1 (6 bases). The V gene lost 5 bases and the J gene lost 4 bases, with 11 bases spanning the gap. CDR3 length: 14 residues. CDR1 is SNHLY and CDR2 is FYNNEI in the germline V gene. CDR3 nucleotides: TGTGCCAGCAGTCTTCGGACAGTCACCGGGGAGCTGTTTTTT. It is translated as CASSLRTVTGELFF.

By share of the sample, this clonotype is medium-sized. The CDR3, as DNA: TGTGCCAGCAGTATACAGGGACAGGGGGCCGGGGAGCTGTTTTTT. Translation: CASSIQGQGAGELFF. The chain is built from TRBV12-3 or TRBV12-4 and TRBJ2-2; 11 bases map to TRBD1. The CDR3 extends over 15 amino acids. Unmatched junction bases numbered 5, after V lost 5 bases and J lost 6 bases.

The rearrangement links TRBV5-1 to TRBJ2-3; 15 nucleotides match TRBD2. This CDR3 is 16 amino acids long. Germline V gives CDR1 SGHRS, CDR2 YFSETQ. With V trimmed by 4 bases and J by 3 bases, 3 bases remained unmatched. The CDR3 DNA sequence: TGCGCCAGCAGCATGGGACTAGCGGGAGGAACAGATACGCAGTATTTT. This encodes CASSMGLAGGTDTQYF.

This clonotype is categorized as medium-sized. CDR3 region: CSGWFRPYEQYF. CDR3 in DNA: TGCAGTGGTTGGTTTCGACCCTACGAGCAGTACTTC. The chain links TRBV20-1 to TRBJ2-7, with D unresolved. Trimming removed 7 bases at V and 2 bases at J, with 12 bases between. The CDR3 is made up of 12 amino acids. Germline CDR1 is DFQATT and CDR2 is SNEGSKA (reference sequence).

This sequence joins TRBV7-9 and TRBJ2-1; no reliable D call. The CDR3 loop spans 12 amino acids. The V gene's germline CDR1 is SEHNR and CDR2 FQNEAQ (reference sequence). V dropped 2 bases and J dropped 15 bases, with 14 bases sitting between them. Written as DNA, the CDR3 is TGTGCCAGCAGCTTAATTTTCTCCCGGGTGTTCTTC. Translating gives CASSLIFSRVFF.

The rearrangement uses TRBV11-3 and TRBJ2-7; D perhaps matches TRBD2 (5 bases). Germline V gene sequence: CDR1 SGHNT, CDR2 YENEEA. Trimming stripped 3 bases from V and 0 bases from J, with 6 bases between. The CDR3 spans 13 residues. Written as DNA, the CDR3 is TGTGCCAGCAGCTTTACTAGCTCCTACGAGCAGTACTTC. This sequence encodes CASSFTSSYEQYF. Full variable domain (outside the CDR3, taken from reference TRBV11-3 and TRBJ2-7): EAGVVQSPRYKIIEKKQPVAFWCNPISGHNTLYWYLQNLGQGPELLIRYENEEAVDDSQLPKDRFSAERLKGVDSTLKIQPAELGDSAVYLCASSFTSSYEQYFGPGTRLTVT.

Within the sample, this clonotype is medium-sized. This chain joins TRBV2 and TRBJ2-3; tentative D call: TRBD2 (6 bases). The V gene's germline CDR1 is SNHLY and CDR2 FYNNEI. The CDR3 is 16 residues long. Trimming stripped 7 bases from V and 10 bases from J, with 27 bases between. This chain's CDR3 is CASTYRGGFNQIPQYF. Here the CDR3 DNA reads TGTGCCAGCACCTACCGTGGGGGGTTCAACCAGATACCGCAGTATTTT.

By share of the sample, this clonotype is medium-sized. The junction differs from germline at one of its ends, possibly a read error. The V and J genes are TRBV5-1 and TRBJ2-1, with D tentatively TRBD1 or TRBD2 (5 bases each). Germline CDR1 is SGHRS and CDR2 is YFSETQ. There are 16 residues in the CDR3. The CDR3 reads CASSFQGDLSYTEQFF. The CDR3, as DNA: TGCGCCAGCAGCTTCCAGGGAGACCTATCGTACACTGAGCAGTTCTTC.

This clonotype is categorized as medium-sized. The chain couples TRBV2 to TRBJ2-7; unclear D gene. Trimming left V 5 bases short and J 7 bases short, with 9 bases between. Germline loops: CDR1 SNHLY, CDR2 FYNNEI. The CDR3 sequence is 11 residues long. CDR3 DNA sequence: TGTGCCAGCAGTTGGCGCTGGGAGCAGTACTTC. This gives the protein CASSWRWEQYF.

V and J are TRBV7-9 and TRBJ2-7; perhaps TRBD1 as D (5 bases). The CDR3 is 15 amino acids. V dropped 1 base and J dropped 5 bases, with 15 bases sitting between them. From germline, CDR1 is SEHNR and CDR2 FQNEAQ (reference sequence). Written as DNA, the CDR3 is TGTGCCAGCAGCTTAGGTCAGGGCCTTAAGAACGAGCAGTACTTC. Its translation: CASSLGQGLKNEQYF.

This clonotype was observed a handful of times. The V and J genes are TRBV5-1 and TRBJ2-1, with a tentative D call TRBD2 (6 bases). CDR1 is SGHRS and CDR2 is YFSETQ in the germline V gene. The CDR3 totals 14 residues. With 0 bases removed from V and 2 bases from J, the gap between germline ends came to 6 bases. CDR3 bases: TGCGCCAGCAGCTTGGCGGGAGCCTACAATGAGCAGTTCTTC. It encodes CASSLAGAYNEQFF. The full variable domain, rest sourced from reference TRBV5-1 and TRBJ2-1, is KAGVTQTPRYLIKTRGQQVTLSCSPISGHRSVSWYQQTPGQGLQFLFEYFSETQRNKGNFPGRFSGRQFSNSRSEMNVSTLELGDSALYLCASSLAGAYNEQFFGPGTRLTVL.

The chain recombines TRBV7-9 with TRBJ2-1; D gene ambiguous. Trimming left V 5 bases short and J 7 bases short, with 18 bases between. From germline, CDR1 is SEHNR and CDR2 FQNEAQ (reference sequence). The CDR3 has 15 amino acids. CDR3 protein: CASSPWFPPQNEQFF. For the CDR3, the DNA is TGTGCCAGCAGCCCCTGGTTCCCTCCCCAAAATGAGCAGTTCTTC.

This clonotype has at least ten counts. This rearrangement joins TRBV18 to TRBJ1-5; weak D call: TRBD1 (6 bases). V was trimmed by 6 bases and J by 0 bases, leaving 15 bases between them. CDR1 and CDR2 from the germline V gene are KGHSH and LQKENI. CDR3 length: 16 residues. The CDR3 reads CASSFYREHSNQPQHF. CDR3 bases: TGTGCCAGCTCTTTCTACAGGGAGCATAGCAATCAGCCCCAGCATTTT.

The chain carries TRBV7-9 and TRBJ2-3, with a weak D call TRBD1 (7 bases). The length of the CDR3 is 15 residues. The V end lost 5 bases, the J end lost 4 bases, and 16 bases lay between the germline ends. Germline loops: CDR1 SEHNR, CDR2 FQNEAQ (reference sequence). CDR3 loop: CASSRGTAMADTQYF. Here the CDR3 DNA reads TGTGCCAGCAGCCGGGGGACAGCCATGGCAGATACGCAGTATTTT.

V is TRBV11-3 and J is TRBJ2-4; D gene uncertain. V shed 1 base and J shed 0 bases, with 7 bases lying between them. Germline V gives CDR1 SGHNT, CDR2 YENEEA. The CDR3 covers 15 residues. Written as DNA, the CDR3 is TGTGCCAGCAGCTTAGTTCCGACAGCCAAAAACATTCAGTACTTC. Encoded protein: CASSLVPTAKNIQYF. The complete variable domain, with remaining parts taken from reference TRBV11-3 and TRBJ2-4, reads EAGVVQSPRYKIIEKKQPVAFWCNPISGHNTLYWYLQNLGQGPELLIRYENEEAVDDSQLPKDRFSAERLKGVDSTLKIQPAELGDSAVYLCASSLVPTAKNIQYFGAGTRLSVL.

By its share, this clonotype is medium-sized. The chain has TRBV20-1 and TRBJ1-1; D unresolved. Germline CDR1 is DFQATT and CDR2 is SNEGSKA (reference sequence). The germline V and J ends were trimmed by 4 bases and 0 bases, with 6 bases remaining between them. The CDR3 sequence is 12 residues long. Here the CDR3 reads CSAIGMNTEAFF. The DNA for the CDR3 is TGCAGTGCTATTGGGATGAACACTGAAGCTTTCTTT.

By share of the sample, this clonotype is medium-sized (0.01 to 0.1%). This chain connects TRBV10-3 to TRBJ2-1; D may be TRBD1 or TRBD2 (5 bases each). The CDR3 contains 11 residues. Germline V gene sequence: CDR1 ENHRY, CDR2 SYGVKD. V dropped 8 bases and J dropped 8 bases, with 10 bases sitting between them. The CDR3 nucleotides are TGTGCCATCGTCGGGGCCGATGAGCAGTTCTTC. Amino acid sequence: CAIVGADEQFF.

The table lists this clonotype with many counts. The rearrangement joins TRBV5-5 to TRBJ1-6; D might be TRBD1 (6 bases). Germline values: CDR1 SGHKS, CDR2 YYEKEE (reference sequence). V lost 2 bases, J lost 3 bases, and 18 bases lay in between. The CDR3 is 18 residues long. CDR3 sequence (DNA): TGTGCCAGCAGCTTTAAGAGTAGGGGGGGCCACTATAATTCACCCCTCCACTTT. Translation: CASSFKSRGGHYNSPLHF.

This clonotype was picked up many times. The rearrangement uses TRBV18 and TRBJ2-2; D is ambiguous. The CDR3 sequence is 14 residues long. The V gene's germline CDR1 is KGHSH and CDR2 LQKENI. V gave up 2 bases and J gave up 5 bases, with 9 bases separating them. Written as DNA, the CDR3 is TGTGCCAGCTCACCAATCAGGTTAACCGGGGAGCTGTTTTTT. It is translated as CASSPIRLTGELFF.

This clonotype was picked up a small number of times. CDR3 DNA: TGTGCCAGCAGACGAGGAACTAGCGGGAGGAAGAGCACAGATACGCAGTATTTT. It specifies CASRRGTSGRKSTDTQYF. The J gene is TRBJ2-3, the V gene TRBV11-1; 12 bases line up with TRBD2. In germline, CDR1 is SGHAT, CDR2 FQDESV (reference sequence). The junction had 10 bases not matched to a gene; V was cut back by 6 bases and J by 0 bases. This CDR3 has 18 residues.

This clonotype qualifies as medium-sized (0.01 to 0.1%). The V gene is TRBV29-1, the J gene TRBJ2-2; a weak D match, TRBD1 (5 bases). CDR1 is SQVTM and CDR2 is ANQGSEA in the germline V gene. CDR3 length: 13 residues. Trimming cost V 3 bases and J 6 bases, with 11 bases left between them. CDR3 nucleotide sequence: TGCAGCGTTGACCGTCAGGGTGCCGGGGAGCTGTTTTTT. Translating gives CSVDRQGAGELFF.

This clonotype is medium-sized in the sample. The chain recombines TRBV19 with TRBJ2-2; D is uncertain. V was pared by 5 bases and J by 4 bases, with 14 bases between. This CDR3 has 15 residues. CDR1 and CDR2 from the germline V gene are LNHDA and SQIVND (reference sequence). The CDR3 loop reads CASSPLLYRTGELFF. The DNA for the CDR3 is TGTGCCAGTAGTCCCTTACTTTATCGCACCGGGGAGCTGTTTTTT.

At least ten counts were recorded for this clonotype. V usage is TRBV5-4 and J usage is TRBJ1-5; 9 nucleotides line up with TRBD1. Germline trimming cut 1 base from V and 3 bases from J; bases unmatched to any gene: 5. Germline CDR1 and CDR2: SGHNT and YYREEE (reference sequence). The CDR3 is made up of 16 amino acids. The CDR3 protein is CASSLNRDRANQPQHF. Written as DNA, the CDR3 is TGTGCCAGCAGCTTGAACCGGGACAGGGCCAATCAGCCCCAGCATTTT.

This clonotype is termed medium-sized. The chain employs TRBV11-2 and TRBJ2-1; tentatively, D is TRBD1 (6 bases). The length of the CDR3 is 19 residues. Looked up from germline, CDR1 is SGHAT and CDR2 is FQNNGV. The V and J ends lost 0 bases and 1 base respectively, with 19 bases between them. The DNA for the CDR3 is TGTGCCAGCAGCTTAGATCCTTTTATCGGGACACAGTCCTACAATGAGCAGTTCTTC. This translates into CASSLDPFIGTQSYNEQFF.